Presented here are 5 T cell receptor beta chains from one specimen sequenced in a study of blood T cells in healthy people across ages. The second PCR ran about 6 to 12 cycles with a sample-barcoded 5' primer and J-beta primers. MiXCR, run by TCRdb on the 5' RACE reads, gives a single entry per CDR3 protein. The table lists hundreds of thousands of distinct CDR3 sequences, approximately 44% of them singletons. What was sequenced was blood. The receptors were gathered from a man between 60 and 75 years old in good health.

This clonotype came up a few times. The chain links TRBV27 to TRBJ1-1, with D possibly being TRBD1 (5 bases). In germline, CDR1 is MNHEY, CDR2 SMNVEV (reference sequence). This CDR3 is 14 amino acids long. Trimming pared 6 bases from V and 0 bases from J, leaving 11 bases between. The CDR3 reads CASRKGDMNTEAFF. The CDR3 coding sequence is TGTGCCAGCAGGAAAGGGGATATGAACACTGAAGCTTTCTTT.

This clonotype was detected ten times or more. This chain uses TRBV4-1 with TRBJ2-1; TRBD2 matches 7 bases. Germline V gene data show CDR1 as MGHRA and CDR2 as YSYEKL. The length of the CDR3 is 13 residues. Germline trimming cut 8 bases from V and 7 bases from J; bases unmatched to any gene: 8. The CDR3 is CASQLPGGNEQFF. The CDR3, as DNA: TGCGCCAGCCAGCTACCCGGGGGGAATGAGCAGTTCTTC.

The chain couples TRBV20-1 to TRBJ2-4, with 8 bases lining up with TRBD2. CDR3 size: 14 residues. V trimming: 0 bases; J trimming: 6 bases; junction bases outside the gene matches: 4. Germline CDR1 DFQATT, CDR2 SNEGSKA (reference sequence). The CDR3 sequence is CSARDPGGSNIQYF. For the CDR3, the DNA is TGCAGTGCTAGAGATCCGGGAGGGTCAAACATTCAGTACTTC.

The chain links TRBV5-1 to TRBJ2-1; D might be TRBD1 or TRBD2, each matching 5 bases. Germline V gene sequence: CDR1 SGHRS, CDR2 YFSETQ. This CDR3 contains 16 residues. Trimming shortened V by 0 bases and J by 7 bases, and 17 bases separated the two germline ends. CDR3 loop: CASSLEGSAGRNEQFF. For the CDR3, the DNA is TGCGCCAGCAGCTTGGAAGGTTCGGCAGGGAGAAATGAGCAGTTCTTC.

V gene TRBV29-1 combines with J gene TRBJ2-7; D is possibly TRBD2 (5 bases). Germline values: CDR1 SQVTM, CDR2 ANQGSEA. The V end lost 5 bases, the J end lost 2 bases, and 13 bases lay between the germline ends. The CDR3 runs to 13 residues. The CDR3 region has the DNA TGCAGCGTTCGTCCTAGCAATACCTACGAGCAGTACTTC. The encoded protein is CSVRPSNTYEQYF.